This T cell receptor (beta chain) was recovered during a study of blood T cell repertoires in COVID-19. Trimming left V 0 bases short and J 7 bases short, with 10 bases between. Germline V gene sequence: CDR1 KGHSY, CDR2 FQNENV. The length of the CDR3 is 14 residues. Assay used: immunoSEQ multiplex PCR; TCRdb lists only in-frame clones, some missing. This sample has approximately 74,000 clones, with over 70% found just once. The chain couples TRBV16 to TRBJ2-1; D remains unclear. Sequencing was performed on peripheral blood. The sequence derives from a man in his 60s with acute or convalescent COVID-19. The CDR3 spells CASSQSRQRNEQFF. Written as DNA, the CDR3 is TGTGCCAGCAGCCAATCGAGGCAACGAAATGAGCAGTTCTTC.